The source of this T cell receptor beta chain is a study of identical twins (TCRdb year 2016). For the wider study: To test whether fetal clonotypes persist, the study used deep sequencing on TCR alpha and beta repertoires from monozygotic twins, unrelated adults of various ages, and cord blood. Replicate twin experiments were performed at different times using different library preparation protocols to rule out contamination. Beyond this particular receptor, the publication reports: Zero-insertion analyses could be partly confounded by invariant T cells such as MAIT and iNKT, although diverse VJ usage argued against such confounding for most clonotypes. Because the same donors could not be followed over many years, conclusions were based on cross-sectional statistical analysis. Recombination models systematically underestimated out-of-frame TCR alpha sharing in monozygotic twins but agreed with sharing between unrelated individuals. Compared with coincidental sharing between unrelated individuals, out-of-frame TCR alpha sequences shared between twins had an excess of sequences with low generation probability. Abundant cord blood beta clonotypes had fewer insertions, young adult naive repertoires showed a similar but weaker trend, and memory repertoires showed no such trend. In beta out-of-frame sequences, excess twin sharing was weaker, because having fewer shared sequences lowered the signal-to-noise ratio.

This clonotype was seen more than once but under ten times. There is no known antigen for this receptor. Qualities for individual bases were not recorded, and no much larger clone is one base off. Libraries were constructed by 5' RACE. TCRdb lists the instrument as Illumina HiSeq 2000. Template switching introduced a universal primer binding site; the final cDNA contained a unique molecular identifier, enabling accurate counting of TCR cDNA molecules. First-strand cDNA for TCR alpha and beta chains was synthesized from specific primers in the conserved constant-segment region. To control for contamination, every cDNA library was double barcoded, receiving both a SMART-Mk sample barcode and Illumina barcodes. Two successive PCR steps introduced TruSeq adapter sequences along with Illumina sample barcodes. The TCR alpha and beta cDNA libraries were sequenced on the Illumina HiSeq platform using custom primers. Per the original workflow: MiGEC was used to process raw reads and extract unique molecular identifiers, and MiXCR was used to find CDR3 positions. For each individual, recombination models were inferred using an EM algorithm with the repgenHMM and IGoR tools. Shared clonotypes were analyzed with the tcR package in R, and sharing was normalized by the product of cloneset sizes. To study raw recombination without the effects of thymic and clonal selection, out-of-frame nonproductive sequences were analyzed. Clones were called with MiXCR by TCRdb after fastp trimmed the public reads at Q25, and only in-frame beta chains were retained. Rows merge per CDR3 protein into single entries with the most common DNA and genes. It is TCRdb's table, rather than the study itself, that gives the V and J calls and clone size. The sample table shows around 250,000 distinct CDR3 sequences, and roughly 13% are seen once. The ten largest clones take up 4% to 5% of the sample.

From the cysteine through the phenylalanine, the CDR3 covers 12 amino acids. The CDR3 DNA has 36 bases and is translated from base 1. The V and J ends are trimmed by 1 base and 8 bases, leaving 8 bases between them. Only healthy Caucasian donors were included. Three pairs of female monozygotic twins, all aged about 18 to 30 years, made up the twin cohort. Miltenyi CD45RO+ enrichment and human naive T-cell isolation kits were used to isolate memory (CD45RO+) and naive T cells from PBMC. These sequences were also reported in another study, on yellow fever vaccine responses in identical twins. As the second publication notes: The authors reported that the T cell response to vaccination in identical twins appeared partly convergent and partly personalized. Focusing on identical twins, the study followed the T cell clones that responded to the vaccine, and did so with precision.

The rearrangement combines TRBV12-3 or TRBV12-4 with TRBJ1-2; no D gene can be assigned with confidence. The sequencing input was memory (CD45RO+) T cells sorted from blood. The sample's cell subset or site label, in plain terms: CD45RO+ enriched T cells. The TCR originated in a woman between 18 and 29 years old in good health. The CDR3 is CASSLEEGGYTF. The DNA sequence is TGTGCCAGCAGTTTAGAGGAAGGGGGCTACACCTTC.